This TCR beta chain came from a study of cytomegalovirus exposure and HLA in healthy donors. Study as a whole: Around 83% of a few hundred genotyped donors fell in the Caucasian-associated ancestry cluster.

Study-wide results and limits: Listed as cytomegalovirus-associated were 150 to 200 TCR beta chains. Excluded were some V segments that proved indistinguishable, including TRBV6-2 and TRBV6-3.

Germline CDR1 and CDR2: MDHEN and SYDVKM. The CDR3 loop spans 15 amino acids. V lost 6 bases and J lost 7; bases outside the gene matches: 11. With respect to this clone: What it binds is unknown.

The study ran its PCR with 60 Vbeta and 13 Jbeta primers. The method was immunoSEQ multiplex PCR; TCRdb's version includes in-frame clones alone and lacks a portion of them. The sample shows 150,000 or so clones, about three quarters of them seen only once. The TCR sequence derives from a female donor in good health and CMV-seronegative. The genes are TRBV28 and TRBJ2-2; 7 nucleotides match TRBD1. What was sequenced was PBMCs. The CDR3 region has the DNA TGTGCCAGCAGCTTTTCGGACAGGAGGTACGGGGAGCTGTTTTTT. Encoded protein: CASSFSDRRYGELFF.